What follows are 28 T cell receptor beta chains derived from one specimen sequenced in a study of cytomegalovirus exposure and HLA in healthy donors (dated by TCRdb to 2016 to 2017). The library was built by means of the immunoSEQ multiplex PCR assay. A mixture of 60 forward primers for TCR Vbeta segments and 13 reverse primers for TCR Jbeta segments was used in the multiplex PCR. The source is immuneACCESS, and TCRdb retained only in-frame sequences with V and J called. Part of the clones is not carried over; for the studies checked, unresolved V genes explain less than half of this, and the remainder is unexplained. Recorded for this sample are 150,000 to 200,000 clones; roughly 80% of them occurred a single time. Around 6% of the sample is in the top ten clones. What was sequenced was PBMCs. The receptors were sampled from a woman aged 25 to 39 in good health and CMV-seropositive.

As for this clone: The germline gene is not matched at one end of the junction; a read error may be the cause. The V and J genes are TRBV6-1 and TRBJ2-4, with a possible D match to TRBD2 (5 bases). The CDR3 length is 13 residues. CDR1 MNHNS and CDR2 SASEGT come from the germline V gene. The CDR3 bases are TGTGCCAGCAGTGGGATTGAGACAACTAGTCCGCACTTC. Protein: CASSGIETTSPHF.

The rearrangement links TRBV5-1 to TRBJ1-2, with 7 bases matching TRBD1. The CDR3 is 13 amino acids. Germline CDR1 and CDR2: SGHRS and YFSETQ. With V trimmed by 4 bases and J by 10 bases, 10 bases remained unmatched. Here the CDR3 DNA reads TGCGCCAGCAGCCTCCAGGGGGGAGATGACTACACCTTC. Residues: CASSLQGGDDYTF. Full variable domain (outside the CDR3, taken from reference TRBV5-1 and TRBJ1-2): KAGVTQTPRYLIKTRGQQVTLSCSPISGHRSVSWYQQTPGQGLQFLFEYFSETQRNKGNFPGRFSGRQFSNSRSEMNVSTLELGDSALYLCASSLQGGDDYTFGSGTRLTVV.

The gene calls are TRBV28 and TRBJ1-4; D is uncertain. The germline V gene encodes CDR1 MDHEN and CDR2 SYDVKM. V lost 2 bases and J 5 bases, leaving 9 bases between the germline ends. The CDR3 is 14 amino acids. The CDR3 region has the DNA TGTGCCAGCAGTTTAGGGCTGCTGAATGAAAAACTGTTTTTT. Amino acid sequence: CASSLGLLNEKLFF. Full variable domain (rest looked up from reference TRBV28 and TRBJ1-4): DVKVTQSSRYLVKRTGEKVFLECVQDMDHENMFWYRQDPGLGLRLIYFSYDVKMKEKGDIPEGYSVSREKKERFSLILESASTNQTSMYLCASSLGLLNEKLFFGSGTQLSVL.

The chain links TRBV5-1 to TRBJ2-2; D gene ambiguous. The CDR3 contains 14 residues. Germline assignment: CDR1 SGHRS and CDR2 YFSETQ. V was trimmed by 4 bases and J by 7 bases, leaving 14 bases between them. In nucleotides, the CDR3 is TGCGCCAGCAGCCCTCAGCGAGCCGGCGGGGAGCTGTTTTTT. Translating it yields CASSPQRAGGELFF. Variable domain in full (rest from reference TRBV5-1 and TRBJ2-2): KAGVTQTPRYLIKTRGQQVTLSCSPISGHRSVSWYQQTPGQGLQFLFEYFSETQRNKGNFPGRFSGRQFSNSRSEMNVSTLELGDSALYLCASSPQRAGGELFFGEGSRLTVL.

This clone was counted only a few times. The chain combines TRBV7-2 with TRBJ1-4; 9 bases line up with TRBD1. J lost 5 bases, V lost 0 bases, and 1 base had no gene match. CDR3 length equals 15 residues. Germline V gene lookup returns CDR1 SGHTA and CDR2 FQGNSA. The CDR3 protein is CASSLAGTGNEKLFF. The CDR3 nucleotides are TGTGCCAGCAGCTTAGCTGGGACAGGGAATGAAAAACTGTTTTTT.

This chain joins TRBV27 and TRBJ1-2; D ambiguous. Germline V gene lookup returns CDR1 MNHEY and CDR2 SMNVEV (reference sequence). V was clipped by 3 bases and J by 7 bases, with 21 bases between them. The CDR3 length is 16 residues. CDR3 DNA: TGTGCCAGCAGTTTCTCTGCGGGAAGAAGGGTTCTTGGCTACACCTTC. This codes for CASSFSAGRRVLGYTF.

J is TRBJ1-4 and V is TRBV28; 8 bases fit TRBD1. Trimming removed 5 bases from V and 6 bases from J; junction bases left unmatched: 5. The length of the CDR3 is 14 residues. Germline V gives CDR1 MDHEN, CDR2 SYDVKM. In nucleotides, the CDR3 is TGTGCCAGCAGTCAGACAGGGGTGGATGAAAAACTGTTTTTT. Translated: CASSQTGVDEKLFF.

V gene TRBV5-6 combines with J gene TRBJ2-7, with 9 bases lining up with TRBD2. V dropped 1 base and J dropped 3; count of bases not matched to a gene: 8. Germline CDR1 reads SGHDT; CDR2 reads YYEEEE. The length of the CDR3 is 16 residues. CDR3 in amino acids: CASSLRTSGRNYEQYF. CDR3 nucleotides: TGTGCCAGCAGCTTGAGAACAAGCGGGAGGAACTACGAGCAGTACTTC.

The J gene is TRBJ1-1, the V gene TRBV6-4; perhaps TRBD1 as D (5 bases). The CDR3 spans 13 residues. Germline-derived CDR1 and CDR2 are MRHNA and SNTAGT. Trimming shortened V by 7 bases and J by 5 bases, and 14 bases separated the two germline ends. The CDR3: CASKVREGTEAFF. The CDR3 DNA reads TGTGCCAGCAAGGTCAGGGAAGGAACTGAAGCTTTCTTT.

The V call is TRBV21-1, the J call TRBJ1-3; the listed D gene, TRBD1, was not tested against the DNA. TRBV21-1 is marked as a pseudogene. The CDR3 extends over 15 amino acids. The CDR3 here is CASSKNSFSGNTIYF. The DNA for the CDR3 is TGTGCCAGCAGCAAGAACAGCTTCTCTGGAAACACCATATATTTT.

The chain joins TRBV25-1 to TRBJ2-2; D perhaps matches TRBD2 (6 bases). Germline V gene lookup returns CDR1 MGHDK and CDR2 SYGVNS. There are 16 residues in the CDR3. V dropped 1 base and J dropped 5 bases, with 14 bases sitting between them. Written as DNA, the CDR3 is TGTGCCAGCAGTGAATTCGGGGTTCGGGGGACCGGGGAGCTGTTTTTT. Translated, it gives CASSEFGVRGTGELFF. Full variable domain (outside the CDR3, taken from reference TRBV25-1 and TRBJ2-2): EADIYQTPRYLVIGTGKKITLECSQTMGHDKMYWYQQDPGMELHLIHYSYGVNSTEKGDLSSESTVSRIRTEHFPLTLESARPSHTSQYLCASSEFGVRGTGELFFGEGSRLTVL.

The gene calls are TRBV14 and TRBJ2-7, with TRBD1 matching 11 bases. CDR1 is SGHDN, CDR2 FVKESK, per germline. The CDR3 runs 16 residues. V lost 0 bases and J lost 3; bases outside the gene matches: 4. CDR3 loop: CASSQDWTGGYYEQYF. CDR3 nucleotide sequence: TGTGCCAGCAGCCAAGATTGGACAGGGGGCTACTACGAGCAGTACTTC.

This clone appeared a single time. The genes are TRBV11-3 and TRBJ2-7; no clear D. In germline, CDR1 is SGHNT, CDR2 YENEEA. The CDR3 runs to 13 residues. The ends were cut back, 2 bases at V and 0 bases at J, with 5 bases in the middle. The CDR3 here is CASSLLSSYEQYF. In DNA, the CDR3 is TGTGCCAGCAGCTTATTATCCTCCTACGAGCAGTACTTC.

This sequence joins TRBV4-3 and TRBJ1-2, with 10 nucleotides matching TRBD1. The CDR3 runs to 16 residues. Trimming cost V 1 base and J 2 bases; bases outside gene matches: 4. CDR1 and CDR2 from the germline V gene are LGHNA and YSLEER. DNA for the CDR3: TGCGCCAGCAGCCAAGTACTGGGACAGGGGAACTATGGCTACACCTTC. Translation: CASSQVLGQGNYGYTF.

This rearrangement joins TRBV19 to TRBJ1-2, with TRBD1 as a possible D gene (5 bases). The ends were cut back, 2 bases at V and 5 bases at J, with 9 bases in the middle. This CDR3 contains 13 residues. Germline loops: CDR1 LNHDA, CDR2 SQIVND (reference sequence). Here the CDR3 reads CASSIRTTYGYTF. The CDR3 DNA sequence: TGTGCCAGTAGTATAAGGACAACGTATGGCTACACCTTC.

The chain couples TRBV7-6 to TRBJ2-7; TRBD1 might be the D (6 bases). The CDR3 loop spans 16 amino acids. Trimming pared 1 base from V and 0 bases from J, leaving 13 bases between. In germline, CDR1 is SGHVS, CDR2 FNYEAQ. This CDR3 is CASSLEGTYSSYEQYF. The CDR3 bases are TGTGCCAGCAGCTTAGAGGGGACATACAGCTCCTACGAGCAGTACTTC.

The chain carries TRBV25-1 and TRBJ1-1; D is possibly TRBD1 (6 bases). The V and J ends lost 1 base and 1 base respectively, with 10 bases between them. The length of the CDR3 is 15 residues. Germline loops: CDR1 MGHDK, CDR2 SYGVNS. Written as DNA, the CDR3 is TGTGCCAGCAGTGAATTACAGGGATCGAACACTGAAGCTTTCTTT. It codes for CASSELQGSNTEAFF.

This chain's CDR3 is CASSRSGGGLSEAFF. The CDR3 DNA follows: TGCGCCAGCAGCCGCTCCGGCGGGGGCTTGTCTGAAGCTTTCTTT. This chain joins TRBV4-3 and TRBJ1-1; TRBD1 might be the D (6 bases). This CDR3 is 15 amino acids long. Trimming pared 4 bases from V and 6 bases from J, leaving 18 bases between. CDR1 is LGHNA and CDR2 is YSLEER in the germline V gene.

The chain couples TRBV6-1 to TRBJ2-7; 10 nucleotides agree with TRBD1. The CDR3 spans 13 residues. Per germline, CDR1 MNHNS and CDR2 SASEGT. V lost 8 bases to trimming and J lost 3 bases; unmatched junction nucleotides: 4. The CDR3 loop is CASEDRGIYEQYF. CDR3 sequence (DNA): TGTGCCAGCGAGGACAGGGGGATCTACGAGCAGTACTTC.

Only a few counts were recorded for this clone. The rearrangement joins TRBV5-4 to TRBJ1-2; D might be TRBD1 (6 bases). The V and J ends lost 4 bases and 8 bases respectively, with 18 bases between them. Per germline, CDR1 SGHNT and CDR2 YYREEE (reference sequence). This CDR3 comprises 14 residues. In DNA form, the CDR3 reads TGTGCCAGCAGCCAAAACTATCAGGGGAGCGGCTACACCTTC. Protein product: CASSQNYQGSGYTF.

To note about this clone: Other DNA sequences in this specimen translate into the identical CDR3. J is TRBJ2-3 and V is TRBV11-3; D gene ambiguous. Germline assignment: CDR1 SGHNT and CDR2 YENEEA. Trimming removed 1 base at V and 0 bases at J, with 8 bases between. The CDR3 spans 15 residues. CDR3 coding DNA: TGTGCCAGCAGCTTAGGGCAGGCTAGCACAGATACGCAGTATTTT. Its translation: CASSLGQASTDTQYF.

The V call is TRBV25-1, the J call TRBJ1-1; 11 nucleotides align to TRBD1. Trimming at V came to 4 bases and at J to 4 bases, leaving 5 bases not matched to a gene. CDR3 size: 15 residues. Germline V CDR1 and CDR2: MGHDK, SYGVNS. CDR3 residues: CASSARGTGGTEAFF. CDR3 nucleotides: TGTGCCAGCAGTGCCCGCGGGACAGGGGGCACTGAAGCTTTCTTT.

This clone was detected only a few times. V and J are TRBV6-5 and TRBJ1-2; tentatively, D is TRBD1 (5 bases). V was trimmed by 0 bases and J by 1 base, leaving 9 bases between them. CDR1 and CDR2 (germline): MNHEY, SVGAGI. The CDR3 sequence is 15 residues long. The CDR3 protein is CASSYSSQGNYGYTF. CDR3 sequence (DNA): TGTGCCAGCAGTTACTCGAGTCAGGGTAACTATGGCTACACCTTC.

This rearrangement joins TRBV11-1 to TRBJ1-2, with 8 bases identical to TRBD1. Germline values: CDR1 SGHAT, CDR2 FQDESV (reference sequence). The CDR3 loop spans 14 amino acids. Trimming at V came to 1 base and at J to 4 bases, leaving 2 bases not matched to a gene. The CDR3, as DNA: TGTGCCAGCAGCTTAGACACAGGGGGCTATGGCTACACCTTC. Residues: CASSLDTGGYGYTF.

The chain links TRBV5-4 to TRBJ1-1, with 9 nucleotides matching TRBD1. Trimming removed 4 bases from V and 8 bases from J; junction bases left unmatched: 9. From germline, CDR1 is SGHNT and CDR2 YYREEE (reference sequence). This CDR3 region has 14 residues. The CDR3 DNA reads TGTGCCAGCAGCCCCAGCTGGACAGGGGACGAAGCTTTCTTT. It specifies CASSPSWTGDEAFF.

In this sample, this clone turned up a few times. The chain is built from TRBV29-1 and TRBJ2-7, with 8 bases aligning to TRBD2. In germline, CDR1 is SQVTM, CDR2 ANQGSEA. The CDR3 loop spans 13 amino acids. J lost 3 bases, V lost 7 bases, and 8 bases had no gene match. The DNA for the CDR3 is TGCAGCGCCGCGACTAGCGCTAACTACGAGCAGTACTTC. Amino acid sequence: CSAATSANYEQYF.

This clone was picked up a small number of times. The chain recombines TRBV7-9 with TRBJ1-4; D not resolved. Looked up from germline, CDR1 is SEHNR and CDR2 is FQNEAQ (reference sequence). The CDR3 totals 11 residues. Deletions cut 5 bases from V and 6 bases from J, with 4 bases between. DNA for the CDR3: TGTGCCAGCAGCCCAGATGAAAAACTGTTTTTT. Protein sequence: CASSPDEKLFF.

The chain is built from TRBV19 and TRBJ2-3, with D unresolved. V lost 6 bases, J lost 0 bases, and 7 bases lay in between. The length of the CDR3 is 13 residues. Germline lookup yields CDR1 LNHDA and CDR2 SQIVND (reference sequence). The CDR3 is CASRFQSTDTQYF. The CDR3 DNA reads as TGTGCCAGTAGGTTCCAGAGCACAGATACGCAGTATTTT.